The next 18 T cell receptor beta chains were all read from a single sample in a study of blood T cell repertoires in COVID-19. The method was immunoSEQ multiplex PCR; TCRdb's version includes in-frame clones alone and lacks a portion of them. Altogether some 300,000 clones are present, approximately 86% being singletons, with the ten largest covering about 1%. Sample: PBMCs or T cells enriched from blood (not recorded which). The receptors were sampled from a woman between 25 and 40 years old who had recovered from COVID-19.

This CDR3 reads CASSAGQGDSGNQPQHF. CDR3 DNA: TGTGCCAGCAGCGCCGGACAGGGTGATTCTGGAAATCAGCCCCAGCATTTT. The chain joins TRBV9 to TRBJ1-5; 8 bases are a match to TRBD1. CDR1 SGDLS and CDR2 YYNGEE come from the germline V gene. V lost 3 bases, J lost 4 bases, and 12 bases stayed unmatched. The CDR3 totals 17 residues.

The chain uses TRBV29-1 and TRBJ2-5, with 10 bases fitting TRBD2. This CDR3 comprises 13 residues. With V trimmed by 5 bases and J by 5 bases, 5 bases remained unmatched. CDR1 and CDR2 (germline): SQVTM, ANQGSEA. DNA of the CDR3: TGCAGCGTTCCGGGACTAGCGAGGGAGACCCAGTACTTC. The encoded protein is CSVPGLARETQYF.

The rearrangement links TRBV30 to TRBJ2-2; D may be TRBD1 (5 bases). V was trimmed by 4 bases and J by 6 bases, leaving 15 bases between them. The V gene's germline CDR1 is GTSNPN and CDR2 SVGIG (reference sequence). This CDR3 is built from 14 residues. The CDR3 loop reads CAWNRGRVPGELFF. In DNA, the CDR3 is TGTGCCTGGAATCGAGGCAGGGTACCCGGGGAGCTGTTTTTT.

The J gene is TRBJ1-6, the V gene TRBV19; D call uncertain. This CDR3 contains 18 residues. Trimming removed 5 bases from V and 0 bases from J, with 17 bases in between. CDR1 is LNHDA, CDR2 SQIVND, per germline (reference sequence). This chain's CDR3 is CASSVFSIGSSYNSPLHF. CDR3 in DNA: TGTGCCAGTAGTGTATTTTCAATCGGGAGCTCCTATAATTCACCCCTCCACTTT.

The chain carries TRBV19 and TRBJ2-5, with D perhaps matching TRBD2 (6 bases). Trimming stripped 5 bases from V and 0 bases from J, with 16 bases between. This CDR3 contains 16 residues. The germline CDR1 and CDR2 sequences are LNHDA and SQIVND (reference sequence). CDR3 protein: CASSPTGEPYQETQYF. For the CDR3, the DNA is TGTGCCAGTAGTCCGACGGGGGAACCGTACCAAGAGACCCAGTACTTC.

The J gene is TRBJ1-2, the V gene TRBV7-8, with 9 bases that match TRBD1. The CDR3 runs to 15 residues. The V gene end was trimmed by 1 base and the J gene end by 7 bases; junction bases not matched to a gene: 7. Germline CDR1 SGHVS, CDR2 FQNEAQ. The CDR3 nucleotides read TGTGCCAGCAGCTTAGGGACCGGGACAGGGCTTGGCTACACCTTC. Encoded protein: CASSLGTGTGLGYTF.

The chain links TRBV5-1 to TRBJ1-3; tentative D call: TRBD1 (6 bases). In germline, CDR1 is SGHRS, CDR2 YFSETQ. The CDR3 sequence is 16 residues long. Trimming left V 4 bases short and J 3 bases short, with 17 bases between. CDR3 residues: CASSPSRQELGNTIYF. The CDR3 DNA follows: TGCGCCAGCAGCCCCTCCCGACAGGAGCTTGGAAACACCATATATTTT.

V usage is TRBV4-3 and J usage is TRBJ1-1; D is uncertain. With 0 bases removed from V and 0 bases from J, the gap between germline ends came to 8 bases. CDR1 and CDR2 (germline): LGHNA, YSLEER. The CDR3 runs to 15 residues. CDR3 loop: CASSQERYMNTEAFF. The CDR3 nucleotides are TGCGCCAGCAGCCAAGAGCGGTATATGAACACTGAAGCTTTCTTT.

The V gene is TRBV18, the J gene TRBJ2-7; D perhaps matches TRBD2 (6 bases). This CDR3 spans 13 amino acids. In germline, CDR1 is KGHSH, CDR2 LQKENI. The ends were cut back, 3 bases at V and 0 bases at J, with 6 bases in the middle. This CDR3 reads CASSPGLSYEQYF. In DNA form, the CDR3 reads TGTGCCAGCTCACCGGGACTCTCCTACGAGCAGTACTTC.

The chain combines TRBV6-1 with TRBJ1-5; 7 nucleotides line up with TRBD1. Germline V CDR1 and CDR2: MNHNS, SASEGT. The CDR3 sequence is 17 residues long. With 0 bases clipped from V and 0 bases from J, the junction kept 5 bases outside the gene matches. This chain's CDR3 is CASSEAGDSYSNQPQHF. The CDR3 region has the DNA TGTGCCAGCAGTGAAGCGGGGGACAGTTATAGCAATCAGCCCCAGCATTTT.

The chain joins TRBV27 to TRBJ2-7; TRBD2 is a possible D gene (6 bases). This CDR3 has 14 residues. Germline values: CDR1 MNHEY, CDR2 SMNVEV (reference sequence). Trimming removed 4 bases from V and 6 bases from J, with 16 bases in between. CDR3 sequence reads: CASSSGTHPGEQYF. For the CDR3, the DNA is TGTGCCAGCAGTTCCGGGACTCATCCAGGCGAGCAGTACTTC.

Comments on this clone: Relative to the germline gene, one junction end is altered; a read error may explain this. The chain couples TRBV28 to TRBJ2-1; unclear D gene. The CDR3 covers 11 residues. The germline CDR1 and CDR2 sequences are MDHEN and SYDVKM. The CDR3 DNA is TGTGCCAGCAGTCCGCAACATGAGCGGTTCTTC. This codes for CASSPQHERFF.

This chain links TRBV28 with TRBJ1-1, with D possibly being TRBD1 (5 bases). The CDR3 is made up of 16 amino acids. Germline V lookup: CDR1 MDHEN, CDR2 SYDVKM. Trimming removed 7 bases at V and 0 bases at J, with 18 bases between. Here the CDR3 DNA reads TGTGCCAGCACTCTCGCTTTACAGGAGATGAACACTGAAGCTTTCTTT. It is translated as CASTLALQEMNTEAFF.

The chain uses TRBV7-9 and TRBJ1-1; weak D call: TRBD1 (5 bases). V gave up 5 bases and J gave up 5 bases, with 30 bases separating them. The CDR3 is 19 amino acids. Germline V CDR1 and CDR2: SEHNR, FQNEAQ (reference sequence). CDR3 in DNA: TGTGCCAGCAGCCCGTTTAGTGGAGGGGCGAGTATACGGGTAACTGAAGCTTTCTTT. Amino acids: CASSPFSGGASIRVTEAFF.

The chain has TRBV18 and TRBJ2-6; D may be TRBD1 (6 bases). Between the trimmed V and J ends, which lost 1 base and 1 base, there was a span of 17 bases. CDR3 length: 19 residues. CDR1 and CDR2 (germline): KGHSH, LQKENI. In nucleotides, the CDR3 is TGTGCCAGCTCACCACTGGGCTCCGGGACACCTTCTGGGGCCAACGTCCTGACTTTC. Translating gives CASSPLGSGTPSGANVLTF. The variable domain in full, completed from reference TRBV18 and TRBJ2-6, reads NAGVMQNPRHLVRRRGQEARLRCSPMKGHSHVYWYRQLPEEGLKFMVYLQKENIIDESGMPKERFSAEFPKEGPSILRIQQVVRGDSAAYFCASSPLGSGTPSGANVLTFGAGSRLTVL.

The chain has TRBV11-2 and TRBJ2-5, with TRBD1 identical over 9 bases. This CDR3 has 15 residues. In germline, CDR1 is SGHAT, CDR2 FQNNGV. The ends lost 1 base at V and 7 bases at J; junction bases unmatched: 7. The CDR3 loop reads CASSLARDRVGTQYF. CDR3 nucleotides: TGTGCCAGCAGCTTAGCTAGGGACAGGGTAGGGACCCAGTACTTC.

The rearrangement joins TRBV18 to TRBJ2-1; 7 nucleotides agree with TRBD2. Germline V gene sequence: CDR1 KGHSH, CDR2 LQKENI. V was pared by 6 bases and J by 7 bases, with 12 bases of the junction left unmatched. CDR3 length: 15 residues. The CDR3 loop is CASSGSGALANEQFF. CDR3 bases: TGTGCCAGCTCCGGGAGCGGGGCCCTCGCAAATGAGCAGTTCTTC.

This chain connects TRBV5-4 to TRBJ1-6, with a weak D call TRBD1 (6 bases). The germline V and J ends were trimmed by 0 bases and 7 bases, with 8 bases remaining between them. CDR3 length: 14 residues. Per germline, CDR1 SGHNT and CDR2 YYREEE (reference sequence). The CDR3 DNA reads as TGTGCCAGCAGCTTGGACAGGGTGAATTCACCCCTCCACTTT. Translation: CASSLDRVNSPLHF.